This TCR beta chain was sequenced in a study of Graves' ophthalmopathy and Graves' hyperthyroidism. CDR1 is MNHEY and CDR2 is SMNVEV in the germline V gene (reference sequence). Trimming shortened V by 2 bases and J by 6 bases, and 10 bases separated the two germline ends. This CDR3 is built from 13 residues. There are many counts of this clonotype. Amplification targeted the TCR beta CDR3 regions, with RNA transcripts as the source material. In the first round, RT-PCR was carried out with HTBI primers, and a multiplex PCR formed the second round. TCRdb used MiXCR to reprocess the multiplex PCR reads, holding one entry per CDR3 protein. In the table there are 500,000 to 700,000 distinct CDR3 sequences, approximately 22% of which are singletons.

Sequencing was done on a sample of peripheral blood. The source of this sequence is a woman between 18 and 29 years old with stable Graves' hyperthyroidism. Some clones in this sample may be carry-over from other donors' samples. The rearrangement joins TRBV27 to TRBJ1-1, with D perhaps TRBD1 (5 bases). Here the CDR3 reads CASSLRVGPEAFF. In DNA form, the CDR3 reads TGTGCCAGCAGTTTAAGGGTGGGGCCTGAAGCTTTCTTT.